These T cell receptor beta chains were read from a single sample in a study of beta chain features in type 1 diabetes. Here immunoSEQ multiplex PCR was the method, and the copy in TCRdb shows in-frame clones only, minus some. The sample gives a few hundred thousand clones, 14% of which show up once; 0.015% to 0.02% is in the top ten. Sequenced: naive CD4+ T cells from blood. These receptors all stem from a man aged 25 to 40 with type 1 diabetes. The CDR3 runs from the conserved cysteine through the conserved F or W. Fields, in order: D gene, clone size, V gene, J gene, CDR3 protein, CDR3 DNA. A D gene is named only where the DNA matches it firmly. Rows give clone size only sometimes, using once, few, many, or a class for an expanded clone.

D: -; size: few; V: TRBV15; J: TRBJ1-2; CDR3: CATSRDRNGILYGYTF; DNA: TGTGCCACCAGCAGAGATAGAAACGGGATCCTCTATGGCTACACCTTC
D: TRBD2; size: -; V: TRBV9; J: TRBJ2-7; CDR3: CASSAGTSGYYEQYF; DNA: TGTGCCAGCAGCGCCGGGACTAGCGGGTACTACGAGCAGTACTTC
D: -; size: few; V: TRBV9; J: TRBJ2-1; CDR3: CASSELLADNNEQFF; DNA: TGTGCCAGCAGCGAGCTGCTAGCAGATAACAATGAGCAGTTCTTC
D: -; size: few; V: TRBV9; J: TRBJ2-2; CDR3: CASSVAGGNANTGELFF; DNA: TGTGCCAGCAGCGTGGCCGGCGGGAACGCGAACACCGGGGAGCTGTTTTTT
D: -; size: few; V: TRBV7-2; J: TRBJ1-5; CDR3: CAIRDNSNQPQHF; DNA: TGTGCCATCAGGGACAATAGCAATCAGCCCCAGCATTTT
D: TRBD2; size: few; V: TRBV19; J: TRBJ2-2; CDR3: CASGQNGASGSRELFF; DNA: TGTGCCAGTGGGCAGAACGGGGCTAGCGGGAGCCGGGAGCTGTTTTTT
D: -; size: few; V: TRBV5-4; J: TRBJ2-3; CDR3: CASSLWTSTDTQYF; DNA: TGTGCCAGCAGCTTATGGACTAGCACAGATACGCAGTATTTT
D: TRBD2; size: -; V: TRBV5-1; J: TRBJ2-7; CDR3: CASRLAGDFNEQYF; DNA: TGCGCCAGCAGACTAGCGGGAGATTTCAACGAGCAGTACTTC
D: TRBD1; size: -; V: TRBV15; J: TRBJ1-4; CDR3: CATSSTGTGNEKLFF; DNA: TGTGCCACCAGCAGTACCGGGACAGGGAATGAAAAACTGTTTTTT
D: -; size: -; V: TRBV6-4; J: TRBJ2-1; CDR3: CASSAAASSYNEQFF; DNA: TGTGCCAGCAGTGCAGCGGCTAGCTCCTACAATGAGCAGTTCTTC
D: -; size: -; V: TRBV7-3; J: TRBJ1-1; CDR3: CASSSPGHITEAFF; DNA: TGTGCCAGCAGCAGCCCGGGACACATCACTGAAGCTTTCTTT
D: TRBD1; size: -; V: TRBV27; J: TRBJ1-5; CDR3: CASSLFGRGSQPQHF; DNA: TGTGCCAGCAGTTTATTTGGCAGGGGGTCTCAGCCCCAGCATTTT
D: TRBD1; size: -; V: TRBV4-3; J: TRBJ1-2; CDR3: CASSLKRDSRGYGYTF; DNA: TGCGCCAGCAGCCTTAAGAGGGACAGTCGGGGCTATGGCTACACCTTC
D: -; size: few; V: TRBV5-1; J: TRBJ2-5; CDR3: CASSFGGTETQYF; DNA: TGCGCCAGCAGCTTTGGCGGGACTGAGACCCAGTACTTC
D: -; size: few; V: TRBV30; J: TRBJ2-7; CDR3: CAWSPSGLGYEQYF; DNA: TGTGCCTGGTCACCTTCGGGGTTAGGCTACGAGCAGTACTTC
D: -; size: few; V: TRBV9; J: TRBJ2-1; CDR3: CASSVDLIRGQFF; DNA: TGTGCCAGCAGCGTAGATCTCATAAGAGGGCAGTTCTTC